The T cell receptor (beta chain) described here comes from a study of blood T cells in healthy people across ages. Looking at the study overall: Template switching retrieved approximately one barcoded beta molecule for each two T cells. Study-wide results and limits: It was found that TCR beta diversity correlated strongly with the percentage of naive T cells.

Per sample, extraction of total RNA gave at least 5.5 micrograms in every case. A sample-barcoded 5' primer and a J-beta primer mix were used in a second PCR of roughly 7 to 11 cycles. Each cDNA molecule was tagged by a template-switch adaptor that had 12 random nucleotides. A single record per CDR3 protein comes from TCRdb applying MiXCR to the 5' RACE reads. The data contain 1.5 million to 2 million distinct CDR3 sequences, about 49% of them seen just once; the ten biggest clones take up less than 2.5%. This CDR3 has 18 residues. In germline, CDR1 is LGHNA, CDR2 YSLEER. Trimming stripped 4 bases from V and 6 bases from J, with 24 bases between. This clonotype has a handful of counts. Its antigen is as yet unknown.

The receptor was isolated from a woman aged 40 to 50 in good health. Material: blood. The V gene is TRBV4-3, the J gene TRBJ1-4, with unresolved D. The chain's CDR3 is CASSRDTGVGIQDEKLFF. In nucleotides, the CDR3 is TGCGCCAGCAGCCGCGACACGGGCGTAGGGATACAAGATGAAAAACTGTTTTTT.